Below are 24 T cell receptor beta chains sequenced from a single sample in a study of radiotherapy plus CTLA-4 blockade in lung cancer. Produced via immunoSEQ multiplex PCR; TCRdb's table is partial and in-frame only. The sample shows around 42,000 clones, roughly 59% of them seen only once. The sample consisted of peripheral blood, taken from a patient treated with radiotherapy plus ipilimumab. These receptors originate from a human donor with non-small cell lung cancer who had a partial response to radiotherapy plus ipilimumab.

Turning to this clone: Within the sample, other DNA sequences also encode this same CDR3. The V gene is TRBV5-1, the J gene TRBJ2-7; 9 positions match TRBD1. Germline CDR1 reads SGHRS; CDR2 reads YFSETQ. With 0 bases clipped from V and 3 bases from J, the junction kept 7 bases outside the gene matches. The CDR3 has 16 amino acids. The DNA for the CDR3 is TGCGCCAGCAGCTTGGCCGGGACAGGGCTTAGCTACGAGCAGTACTTC. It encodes CASSLAGTGLSYEQYF.

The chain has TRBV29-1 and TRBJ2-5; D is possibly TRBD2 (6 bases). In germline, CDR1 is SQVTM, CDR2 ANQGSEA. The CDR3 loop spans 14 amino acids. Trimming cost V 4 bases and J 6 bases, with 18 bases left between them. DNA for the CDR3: TGCAGCGTTGTCGGAGCCACGGGGGTAAAGACCCAGTACTTC. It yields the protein CSVVGATGVKTQYF.

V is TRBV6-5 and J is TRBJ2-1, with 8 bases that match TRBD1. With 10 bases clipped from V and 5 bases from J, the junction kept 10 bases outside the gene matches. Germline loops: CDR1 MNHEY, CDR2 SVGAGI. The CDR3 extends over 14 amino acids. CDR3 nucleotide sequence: TGTGCCACCTTGGGGACAGGAGGAAACAATGAGCAGTTCTTC. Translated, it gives CATLGTGGNNEQFF.

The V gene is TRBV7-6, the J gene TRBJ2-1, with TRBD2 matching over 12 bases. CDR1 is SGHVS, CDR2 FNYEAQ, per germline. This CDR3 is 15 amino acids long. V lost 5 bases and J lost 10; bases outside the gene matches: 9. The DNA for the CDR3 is TGTGCCAGCAGCCCACTAGCGGGAGGCGGGCGGGAGCAGTTCTTC. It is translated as CASSPLAGGGREQFF.

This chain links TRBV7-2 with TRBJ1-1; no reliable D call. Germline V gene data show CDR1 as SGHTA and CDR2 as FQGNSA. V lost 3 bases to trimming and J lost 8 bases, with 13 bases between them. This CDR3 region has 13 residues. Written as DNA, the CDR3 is TGTGCCAGCAGCTTTTTCGGCCCGGGGGAAGCTTTCTTT. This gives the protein CASSFFGPGEAFF.

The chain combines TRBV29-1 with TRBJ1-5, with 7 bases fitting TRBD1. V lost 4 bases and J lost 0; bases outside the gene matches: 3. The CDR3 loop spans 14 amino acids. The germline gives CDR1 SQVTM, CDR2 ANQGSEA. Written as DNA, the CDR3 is TGCAGCGTTGGAGGGGGCAATAGCAATCAGCCCCAGCATTTT. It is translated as CSVGGGNSNQPQHF.

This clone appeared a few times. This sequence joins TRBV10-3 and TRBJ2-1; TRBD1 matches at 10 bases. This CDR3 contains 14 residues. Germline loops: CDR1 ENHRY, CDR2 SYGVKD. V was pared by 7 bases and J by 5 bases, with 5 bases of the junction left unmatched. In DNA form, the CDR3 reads TGTGCCATCACCGGGACAGGGGACCACAATGAGCAGTTCTTC. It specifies CAITGTGDHNEQFF.

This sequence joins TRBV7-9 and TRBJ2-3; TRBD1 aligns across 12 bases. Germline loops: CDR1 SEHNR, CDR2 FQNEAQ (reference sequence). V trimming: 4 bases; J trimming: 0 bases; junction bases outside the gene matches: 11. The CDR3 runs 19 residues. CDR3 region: CASSWGQGAVVSSTDTQYF. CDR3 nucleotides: TGTGCCAGCAGCTGGGGACAGGGGGCTGTTGTTTCTAGCACAGATACGCAGTATTTT.

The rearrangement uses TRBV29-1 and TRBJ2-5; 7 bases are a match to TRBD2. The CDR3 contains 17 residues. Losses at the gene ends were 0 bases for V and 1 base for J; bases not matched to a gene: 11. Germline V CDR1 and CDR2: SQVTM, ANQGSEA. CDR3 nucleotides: TGCAGCGTTGAAGATCAGAGAGGGAGGGGCTCCCAAGAGACCCAGTACTTC. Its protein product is CSVEDQRGRGSQETQYF.

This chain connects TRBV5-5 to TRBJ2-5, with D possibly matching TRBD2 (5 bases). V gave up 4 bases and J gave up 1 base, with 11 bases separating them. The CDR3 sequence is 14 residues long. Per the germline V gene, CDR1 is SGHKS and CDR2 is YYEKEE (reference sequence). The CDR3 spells CASSPGFTQETQYF. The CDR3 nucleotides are TGTGCCAGCAGCCCGGGGTTCACCCAAGAGACCCAGTACTTC.

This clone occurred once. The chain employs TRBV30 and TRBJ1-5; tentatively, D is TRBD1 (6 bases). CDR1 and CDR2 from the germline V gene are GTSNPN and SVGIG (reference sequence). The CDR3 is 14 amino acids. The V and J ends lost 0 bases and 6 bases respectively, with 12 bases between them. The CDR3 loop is CAWSVTGIAQPQHF. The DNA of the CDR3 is TGTGCCTGGAGTGTAACAGGGATCGCTCAGCCCCAGCATTTT.

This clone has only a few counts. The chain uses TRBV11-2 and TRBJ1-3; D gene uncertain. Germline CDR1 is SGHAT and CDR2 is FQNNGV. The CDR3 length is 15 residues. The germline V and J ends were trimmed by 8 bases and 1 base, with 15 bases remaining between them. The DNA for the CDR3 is TGTGCCAGCCACCCCGGGGTTGGGTCTGGAAACACCATATATTTT. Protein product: CASHPGVGSGNTIYF.

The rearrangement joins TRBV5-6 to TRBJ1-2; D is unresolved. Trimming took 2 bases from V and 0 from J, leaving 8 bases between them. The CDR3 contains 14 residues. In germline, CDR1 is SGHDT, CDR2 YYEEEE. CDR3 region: CASSFSPANYGYTF. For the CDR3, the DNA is TGTGCCAGCAGCTTCTCTCCGGCTAACTATGGCTACACCTTC.

DNA of the CDR3: TGTGCCAGCAGTACAACAGGGACTAACAATTCACCCCTCCACTTT. It is translated as CASSTTGTNNSPLHF. The gene calls are TRBV6-1 and TRBJ1-6; a weak D match, TRBD1 (6 bases). The germline CDR1 and CDR2 sequences are MNHNS and SASEGT. The germline V and J ends were trimmed by 5 bases and 7 bases, with 15 bases remaining between them. There are 15 residues in the CDR3.

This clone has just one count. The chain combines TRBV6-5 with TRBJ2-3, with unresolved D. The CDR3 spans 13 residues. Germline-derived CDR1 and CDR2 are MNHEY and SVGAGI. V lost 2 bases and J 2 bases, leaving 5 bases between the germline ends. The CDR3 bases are TGTGCCAGCAGTTACGTAGACACAGATACGCAGTATTTT. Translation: CASSYVDTDTQYF.

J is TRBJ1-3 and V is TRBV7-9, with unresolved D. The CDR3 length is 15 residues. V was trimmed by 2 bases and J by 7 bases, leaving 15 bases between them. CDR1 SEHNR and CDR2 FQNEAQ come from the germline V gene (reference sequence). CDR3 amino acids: CASSLIGRDLNTIYF. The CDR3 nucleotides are TGTGCCAGCAGCTTAATTGGTCGGGATTTGAACACCATATATTTT. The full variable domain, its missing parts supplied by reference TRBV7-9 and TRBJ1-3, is DTGVSQNPRHKITKRGQNVTFRCDPISEHNRLYWYRQTLGQGPEFLTYFQNEAQLEKSRLLSDRFSAERPKGSFSTLEIQRTEQGDSAMYLCASSLIGRDLNTIYFGEGSWLTVV.

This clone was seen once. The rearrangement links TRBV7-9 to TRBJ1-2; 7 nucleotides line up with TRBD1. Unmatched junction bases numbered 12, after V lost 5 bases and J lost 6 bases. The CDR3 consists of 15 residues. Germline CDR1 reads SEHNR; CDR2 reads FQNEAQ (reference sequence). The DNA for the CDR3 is TGTGCCAGCAGCGCAGGCCAGGGGGTAGAGGATGGCTACACCTTC. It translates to CASSAGQGVEDGYTF.

CDR3 sequence: CASSPHRQNTEAFF. The CDR3 nucleotides read TGCGCCAGCAGCCCTCACAGGCAGAACACTGAAGCTTTCTTT. The chain is built from TRBV5-1 and TRBJ1-1; D is perhaps TRBD1 (5 bases). V gave up 4 bases and J gave up 1 base, with 11 bases separating them. This CDR3 spans 14 amino acids. Germline CDR1 is SGHRS and CDR2 is YFSETQ.

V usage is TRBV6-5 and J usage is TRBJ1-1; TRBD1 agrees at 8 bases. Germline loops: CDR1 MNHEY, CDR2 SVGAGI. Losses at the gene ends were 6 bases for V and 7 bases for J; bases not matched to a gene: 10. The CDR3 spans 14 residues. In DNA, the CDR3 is TGTGCCAGCAGCTTACAGGGGGAGAGAAATGAAGCTTTCTTT. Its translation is CASSLQGERNEAFF.

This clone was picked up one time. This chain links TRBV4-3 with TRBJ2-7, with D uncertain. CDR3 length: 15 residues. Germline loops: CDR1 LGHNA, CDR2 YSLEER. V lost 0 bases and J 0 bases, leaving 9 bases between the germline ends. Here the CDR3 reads CASSQEWSSSYEQYF. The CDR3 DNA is TGCGCCAGCAGCCAAGAGTGGAGCAGCTCCTACGAGCAGTACTTC.

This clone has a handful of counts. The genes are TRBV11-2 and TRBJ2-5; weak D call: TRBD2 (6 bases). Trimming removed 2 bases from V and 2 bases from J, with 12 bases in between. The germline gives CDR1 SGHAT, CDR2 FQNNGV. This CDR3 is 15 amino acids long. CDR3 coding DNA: TGTGCCAGCAGCTTATTGGTAGGGACTCAAGAGACCCAGTACTTC. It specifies CASSLLVGTQETQYF.

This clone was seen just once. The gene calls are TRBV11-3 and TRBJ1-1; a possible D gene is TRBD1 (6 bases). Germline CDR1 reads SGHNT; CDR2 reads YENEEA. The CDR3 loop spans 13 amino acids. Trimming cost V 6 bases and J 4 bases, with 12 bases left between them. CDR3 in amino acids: CASSWTASTEAFF. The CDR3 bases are TGTGCCAGCAGTTGGACAGCCTCCACTGAAGCTTTCTTT.

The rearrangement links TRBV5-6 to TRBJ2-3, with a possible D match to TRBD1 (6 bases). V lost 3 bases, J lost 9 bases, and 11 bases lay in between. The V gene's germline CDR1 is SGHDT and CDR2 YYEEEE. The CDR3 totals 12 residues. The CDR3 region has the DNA TGTGCCAGCAGCTGGGGGCCGGGGACGCAGTATTTT. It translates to CASSWGPGTQYF.

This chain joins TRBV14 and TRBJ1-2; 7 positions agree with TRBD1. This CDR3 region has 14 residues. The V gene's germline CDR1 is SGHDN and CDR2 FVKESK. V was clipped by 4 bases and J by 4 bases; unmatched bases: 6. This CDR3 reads CASSPGTDLYGYTF. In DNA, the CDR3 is TGTGCCAGCAGCCCAGGGACAGACCTCTATGGCTACACCTTC. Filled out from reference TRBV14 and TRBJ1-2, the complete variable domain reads EAGVTQFPSHSVIEKGQTVTLRCDPISGHDNLYWYRRVMGKEIKFLLHFVKESKQDESGMPNNRFLAERTGGTYSTLKVQPAELEDSGVYFCASSPGTDLYGYTFGSGTRLTVV.